This is a list of T cell receptor beta chains from one sample in a study of tumor and adjacent non-tumor tissue in lung cancer. TCRdb re-called the multiplex PCR reads through MiXCR, storing one row per CDR3 protein. The sample shows roughly 220,000 distinct CDR3 sequences, about 71% of them seen only once. What was sequenced was lung tumor tissue. All receptors come from a man between 60 and 70 years old with non-small cell lung cancer. The CDR3 runs from the conserved cysteine through the conserved F or W. Fields, in order: D gene, V gene, clone size, J gene, CDR3 length, CDR3 protein, CDR3 DNA. The D gene is left open where the match is weak. Only part of the rows carry a size: once, few, many, or a class if the clone is expanded.

-	TRBV12-3/TRBV12-4	-	TRBJ2-1	14	CASSFGARAGEYFF	TGTGCCAGCAGCTTTGGTGCTCGGGCGGGTGAGTACTTCTTC
-	TRBV6-9	-	TRBJ2-3	16	CASSSLQNGITDTQYF	TGTGCCAGCAGTTCCCTTCAGAACGGGATCACAGATACGCAGTATTTT
-	TRBV29-1	once	TRBJ1-4	13	CSVLDRLNEKLFF	TGTAGCGTCCTGGACAGACTTAATGAAAAACTGTTTTTT
-	TRBV13	few	TRBJ2-3	16	CASSLAARRKTDTQYF	TGTGCCAGCAGCTTAGCGGCCCGAAGGAAAACAGATACGCAGTATTTT
TRBD1	TRBV6-5	once	TRBJ1-5	14	CANSYSRGQVPQHF	TGTGCCAACAGTTACTCTCGGGGACAGGTGCCCCAGCATTTT
-	TRBV30	-	TRBJ2-7	14	CAWNVLPGSYEQYF	TGTGCCTGGAATGTATTACCGGGTTCCTATGAGCAGTACTTC
TRBD1	TRBV13	-	TRBJ1-1	13	CTSSRDRDTEAFF	TGTACCAGCAGCCGCGACAGGGATACTGAAGCTTTCTTT
-	TRBV6-2/TRBV6-3	few	TRBJ2-7	18	CASSYPLREASLSYEQYF	TGTGCCAGCAGTTACCCCCTTCGAGAGGCGTCTCTCTCCTACGAGCAGTACTTC
-	TRBV12-3/TRBV12-4	few	TRBJ2-7	13	CASSSLNSYEQYF	TGTGCCAGCAGTTCTCTCAACAGTTACGAGCAGTACTTC
TRBD2	TRBV7-9	-	TRBJ2-3	14	CASSDSGTSYAQYF	TGTGCCAGCAGCGATTCCGGGACTAGTTATGCGCAGTATTTT
-	TRBV4-2	-	TRBJ2-5	16	CASSQLGRVIQETQYF	TGTGCCAGCAGCCAATTGGGCAGGGTTATACAAGAGACCCAGTACTTC
-	TRBV11-1	-	TRBJ2-2	15	CASSQLAGGSGELLF	TGTGCCAGCAGCCAACTAGCTGGCGGCTCCGGGGAGTTGCTTTTT
-	TRBV20-1	-	TRBJ2-4	13	CSGTPGGKNIQYF	TGCAGTGGTACGCCTGGGGGCAAAAACATTCAGTACTTC
-	TRBV30	few	TRBJ2-5	14	CAWSAGATRETQYF	TGTGCCTGGAGTGCCGGGGCTACCCGGGAGACCCAGTACTTC
TRBD2	TRBV7-8	many	TRBJ2-3	14	CASSLSGGAGTQYF	TGTGCCAGCAGCTTAAGCGGGGGGGCCGGTACGCAGTATTTT
TRBD2	TRBV6-6	-	TRBJ2-6	15	CASSLTSAGVNVVTF	TGTGCCAGCAGTTTGACTAGCGCTGGGGTCAACGTCGTGACTTTC
-	TRBV29-1	-	TRBJ2-3	15	CSVTGGLFSIDTQYF	TGCAGCGTCACGGGGGGCCTTTTTAGCATAGATACGCAATATTTT
-	TRBV6-5	-	TRBJ1-2	14	CSSSSRAGRDGYTF	TGTTCCAGCAGCTCGCGGGCAGGAAGAGATGGCTACACCTTC
-	TRBV4-2	-	TRBJ2-7	15	CASSQDEGSSYDQYF	TGTGCCAGCAGCCAAGATGAAGGGTCCTCCTACGACCAGTACTTC
TRBD1	TRBV11-2	few	TRBJ2-1	15	CASSLTGGTYNEQFF	TGTGCCAGCAGTTTAACAGGGGGGACCTACAATGAGCAGTTCTTC
-	TRBV6-2/TRBV6-3	-	TRBJ1-4	15	CASSSAPGRNEKLFF	TGTGCCAGCAGCTCCGCACCGGGAAGAAATGAAAAACTGTTTTTT
TRBD1	TRBV11-1	-	TRBJ2-7	14	CASSLSGQLYKQYF	TGTGCCAGCAGCTTATCGGGACAGCTATATAAGCAGTACTTC
TRBD2	TRBV6-5	-	TRBJ2-3	15	CASSYSLRGADTQYF	TGTGCCAGCAGTTACTCGTTACGGGGGGCAGATACGCAGTATTTT
-	TRBV6-5	-	TRBJ2-3	15	CASSDGLPLTDTQYF	TGTGCCAGCAGCGACGGTCTCCCTCTCACAGATACGCAGTATTTT
-	TRBV20-1	-	TRBJ1-5	15	CSAPTSRRKTDTQHF	TGCAGTGCTCCCACTAGCCGGAGAAAGACAGATACGCAGCATTTT
-	TRBV19	-	TRBJ1-5	14	CASTGHSSNQLQHF	TGTGCCAGTACAGGACACAGTAGCAATCAGCTCCAGCATTTT
-	TRBV20-1	-	TRBJ2-5	14	CNDRDNRDGETQYF	TGCAATGATAGAGACAACAGGGATGGAGAGACCCAGTACTTC
-	TRBV12-3/TRBV12-4	many	TRBJ1-5	13	CASSFRDNQPQHF	TGTGCCAGCAGTTTCAGGGATAATCAGCCCCAGCATTTT
TRBD2	TRBV5-1	-	TRBJ2-3	16	CASSWGTSPSTDTQYF	TGCGCCAGCAGCTGGGGGACTAGCCCTAGCACAGATACGCAGTATTTT
TRBD2	TRBV6-1	many	TRBJ2-7	13	CASGRGGEYEQYF	TGTGCCAGTGGAAGGGGAGGGGAATACGAGCAGTACTTC
-	TRBV6-6	-	TRBJ2-3	18	CASSEDQAVGEMPDTQYF	TGTGCCAGCAGCGAGGACCAGGCTGTGGGAGAAATGCCAGATACGCAGTATTTT
TRBD1	TRBV6-1	-	TRBJ1-1	13	CACRTGLNTEAFF	TGTGCCTGCAGGACAGGGTTGAACACTGAAGCCTTCTTT
TRBD2	TRBV20-1	-	TRBJ2-3	10	CSAQVGGPGF	TGCAGTGCTCAAGTGGGAGGGCCGGGTTTT
TRBD1	TRBV10-2	once	TRBJ1-2	12	CTSTGGDDGYTF	TGCACCAGTACAGGGGGCGATGATGGCTACACCTTC
-	TRBV20-1	-	TRBJ2-1	14	CSARVSASYSEQFF	TGCAGTGCTAGGGTGAGCGCCTCCTACAGTGAGCAGTTCTTC
TRBD2	TRBV4-2	many	TRBJ2-3	19	CASSQDLGTSNPRTDTQYF	TGTGCCAGCAGCCAAGATCTCGGGACTAGCAACCCCCGCACAGATACGCAGTATTTT
-	TRBV11-3	-	TRBJ1-1	14	CASSQGITAPEAFF	TGTGCCAGCAGCCAGGGAATAACAGCACCTGAAGCTTTCTTT
-	TRBV24-1	once	TRBJ2-2	16	CATSPGTTQRTGELFF	TGTGCCACCAGTCCCGGAACCACACAGAGGACTGGGGAGCTGTTTTTT
TRBD2	TRBV12-5	many	TRBJ2-2	16	CASNPSGGPNTGELFF	TGTGCTAGTAACCCGAGCGGGGGGCCAAACACCGGGGAGCTGTTTTTT
TRBD2	TRBV4-2	many	TRBJ2-3	17	CASRPTLAGGLTDTQYF	TGTGCCAGCAGACCGACTCTAGCGGGGGGGCTAACAGATACGCAGTATTTT
TRBD1	TRBV28	-	TRBJ1-6	17	CASSLVLTGWYNSSLHF	TGTGCCAGTAGTCTCGTCCTGACAGGGTGGTATAATTCATCCCTCCACTTT
-	TRBV5-4	-	TRBJ1-5	15	CASSLHGAGNQPQHF	TGTGCCAGCAGCCTACACGGGGCAGGGAATCAACCCCAGCATTTT
-	TRBV9	-	TRBJ2-1	15	CASSVTAGRGNEQFF	TGTGCCAGCAGCGTTACAGCTGGTAGGGGGAATGAGCAGTTCTTC
-	TRBV11-2	-	TRBJ1-2	13	CPSSLEPGSGYTF	TGTCCCAGCAGCTTAGAGCCAGGGAGTGGCTACACCTTC
TRBD1	TRBV11-3	-	TRBJ2-5	16	CASSLSARTGQETQYF	TGTGCCAGCAGCTTAAGCGCTCGGACAGGACAAGAGACCCAGTACTTC
TRBD2	TRBV5-4	-	TRBJ2-2	16	CASRPGLAGVAGELFF	TGTGCCAGCAGACCCGGACTAGCGGGAGTCGCCGGGGAGCTGTTTTTT
-	TRBV12-3/TRBV12-4	many	TRBJ1-1	15	CASRGTGLGGTEAFF	TGTGCCAGCAGGGGAACAGGGTTGGGGGGCACTGAAGCTTTCTTT
-	TRBV11-2	-	TRBJ2-3	16	CVSSIFQGSSTDTQYF	TGTGTCAGCAGCATTTTTCAGGGCTCTAGTACAGATACGCAGTATTTT